Following are 14 T cell receptor beta chains from one sample sequenced in a study of T cell repertoires in cytomegalovirus infection (dated by TCRdb to about 2019). Sequenced on an Illumina HiSeq 1500. TCRdb reran the public reads through fastp at Q25 and MiXCR, keeping productive beta chains. Each entry merges the rows of one CDR3 protein and shows their most common DNA and genes. A total of 650,000 to 850,000 distinct CDR3 sequences appear in this sample, just under 30% of them only once. The ten largest clones take up over 10% of the sample. Antigens of these TCRs are unknown. The label giving this sample's treatment or condition can be read as: in vitro stimulation with specific CMV peptide epitopes to enrich CMV-specific T cells. The source was cultured CD8+ T cells from PBMCs, collected from culture after CMV antigen stimulation. These receptor sequences come from a human donor in good health (CMV status not recorded). Some clones in this sample may be carry-over from other donors' samples.

This chain uses TRBV9 with TRBJ2-3, with D tentatively TRBD1 (6 bases). CDR1 and CDR2 (germline): SGDLS, YYNGEE. Trimming shortened V by 0 bases and J by 6 bases, and 11 bases separated the two germline ends. The CDR3 loop spans 14 amino acids. CDR3 in amino acids: CASSVEGGADTQYF. CDR3 nucleotides: TGTGCCAGCAGCGTAGAAGGGGGAGCGGATACGCAGTATTTT.

This clonotype was seen repeatedly, ten times or more. The CDR3 DNA follows: TGTGCCAGCAGCGCGTTCCCGGGACAGGGGGCCTACAATGAGCAGTTCTTC. Translation gives CASSAFPGQGAYNEQFF. This chain connects TRBV7-2 to TRBJ2-1, with 11 bases fitting TRBD1. The ends lost 5 bases at V and 2 bases at J; junction bases unmatched: 8. The CDR3 covers 17 residues. Germline values: CDR1 SGHTA, CDR2 FQGNSA.

This clonotype was counted only a few times. The chain carries TRBV19 and TRBJ2-1; the match to TRBD2 covers 9 bases. The CDR3 is 15 residues long. V was pared by 7 bases and J by 4 bases, with 8 bases of the junction left unmatched. Per the germline V gene, CDR1 is LNHDA and CDR2 is SQIVND (reference sequence). The CDR3 region has the DNA TGTGCCAGTACCACCGGACTAGCGCTATACAATGAGCAGTTCTTC. It specifies CASTTGLALYNEQFF.

This clonotype was seen a handful of times. The genes are TRBV7-9 and TRBJ2-3; 11 nucleotides align to TRBD2. Per the germline V gene, CDR1 is SEHNR and CDR2 is FQNEAQ (reference sequence). V shed 0 bases and J 3 bases; nucleotides not matched to a gene: 2. The CDR3 extends over 16 amino acids. The CDR3 loop is CASSLATSGTTDTQYF. As DNA, the CDR3 is TGTGCCAGCAGCTTAGCGACTAGCGGGACAACAGATACGCAGTATTTT.

This sequence joins TRBV7-9 and TRBJ2-3; D tentatively reads TRBD1 or TRBD2 (5 bases each). The germline V gene encodes CDR1 SEHNR and CDR2 FQNEAQ (reference sequence). Trimming shortened V by 4 bases and J by 2 bases, and 19 bases separated the two germline ends. The CDR3 loop spans 17 amino acids. The CDR3 region is CASSWWGNRDLTDTQYF. The DNA for the CDR3 is TGTGCCAGCAGCTGGTGGGGGAACCGGGATCTCACAGATACGCAGTATTTT.

The chain has TRBV28 and TRBJ2-1, with D unresolved. CDR1 is MDHEN and CDR2 is SYDVKM in the germline V gene. The CDR3 covers 14 residues. With 2 bases removed from V and 3 bases from J, the gap between germline ends came to 8 bases. The CDR3 DNA sequence: TGTGCCAGCAGTTTAAGTAGCAACTACAATGAGCAGTTCTTC. Its translation is CASSLSSNYNEQFF.

The genes are TRBV7-9 and TRBJ1-1, with D possibly matching TRBD1 (5 bases). Germline V gene sequence: CDR1 SEHNR, CDR2 FQNEAQ (reference sequence). Trimming cost V 6 bases and J 8 bases, with 16 bases left between them. The CDR3 is made up of 13 amino acids. CDR3 DNA: TGTGCCAGCAGAAGACAGACAAATGGGGAAGCTTTCTTT. Protein sequence: CASRRQTNGEAFF.

The chain combines TRBV20-1 with TRBJ2-3; 9 bases agree with TRBD2. V dropped 0 bases and J dropped 1; count of bases not matched to a gene: 11. There are 18 residues in the CDR3. Germline V gene sequence: CDR1 DFQATT, CDR2 SNEGSKA (reference sequence). CDR3 bases: TGCAGTGCTAGAGAAACCATTAGCGGGGGCGTACGCACAGATACGCAGTATTTT. Translation: CSARETISGGVRTDTQYF.

Many counts were recorded for this clonotype. This sequence joins TRBV7-6 and TRBJ1-6, with D possibly being TRBD1 (6 bases). This CDR3 is 13 amino acids long. Between the trimmed V and J ends, which lost 4 bases and 9 bases, there was a span of 10 bases. Germline-derived CDR1 and CDR2 are SGHVS and FNYEAQ. The CDR3 is CASSSGVGSPLHF. The CDR3 coding sequence is TGTGCCAGCAGCTCAGGGGTGGGTTCACCCCTCCACTTT.

This clonotype came up a few times. This chain uses TRBV19 with TRBJ2-2; D call uncertain. V was clipped by 5 bases and J by 3 bases, with 13 bases between them. This CDR3 is 15 amino acids long. Germline V gene sequence: CDR1 LNHDA, CDR2 SQIVND (reference sequence). The CDR3, as DNA: TGTGCCAGTAGTTCTTTCCACCTAGACACCGGGGAGCTGTTTTTT. Amino acid sequence: CASSSFHLDTGELFF.

The J gene is TRBJ1-6, the V gene TRBV28, with D possibly being TRBD1 (5 bases). Germline lookup yields CDR1 MDHEN and CDR2 SYDVKM. This CDR3 contains 14 residues. The V and J ends lost 2 bases and 10 bases respectively, with 12 bases between them. CDR3 nucleotides: TGTGCCAGCAGTTTAATTCGGGGGTACTCACCCCTCCACTTT. Translating gives CASSLIRGYSPLHF.

The table lists this clonotype with a few counts. The CDR3 protein is CASSSGQGRYNEQFF. DNA of the CDR3: TGTGCCAGCAGCTCGGGGCAGGGCCGCTACAATGAGCAGTTCTTC. The chain couples TRBV7-2 to TRBJ2-1; D may be TRBD1 or TRBD2 (5 bases each). This CDR3 spans 15 amino acids. Germline V gives CDR1 SGHTA, CDR2 FQGNSA. Trimming cost V 4 bases and J 3 bases, with 13 bases left between them.

The chain joins TRBV5-4 to TRBJ2-1; D is uncertain. Germline-derived CDR1 and CDR2 are SGHNT and YYREEE (reference sequence). Trimming cost V 0 bases and J 9 bases, with 10 bases left between them. This CDR3 has 13 amino acids. The CDR3 region has the DNA TGTGCCAGCAGCTTGGATTCGGGTGGTGAGCAGTTCTTC. It codes for CASSLDSGGEQFF.

The chain carries TRBV4-1 and TRBJ1-2; D remains ambiguous. CDR3 size: 14 residues. Germline V gene lookup returns CDR1 MGHRA and CDR2 YSYEKL. Trimming took off 1 base at V and 3 bases at J, with 9 bases between the two ends. The chain's CDR3 is CASSQGVDYYGYTF. In nucleotides, the CDR3 is TGCGCCAGCAGCCAAGGGGTGGACTACTATGGCTACACCTTC.